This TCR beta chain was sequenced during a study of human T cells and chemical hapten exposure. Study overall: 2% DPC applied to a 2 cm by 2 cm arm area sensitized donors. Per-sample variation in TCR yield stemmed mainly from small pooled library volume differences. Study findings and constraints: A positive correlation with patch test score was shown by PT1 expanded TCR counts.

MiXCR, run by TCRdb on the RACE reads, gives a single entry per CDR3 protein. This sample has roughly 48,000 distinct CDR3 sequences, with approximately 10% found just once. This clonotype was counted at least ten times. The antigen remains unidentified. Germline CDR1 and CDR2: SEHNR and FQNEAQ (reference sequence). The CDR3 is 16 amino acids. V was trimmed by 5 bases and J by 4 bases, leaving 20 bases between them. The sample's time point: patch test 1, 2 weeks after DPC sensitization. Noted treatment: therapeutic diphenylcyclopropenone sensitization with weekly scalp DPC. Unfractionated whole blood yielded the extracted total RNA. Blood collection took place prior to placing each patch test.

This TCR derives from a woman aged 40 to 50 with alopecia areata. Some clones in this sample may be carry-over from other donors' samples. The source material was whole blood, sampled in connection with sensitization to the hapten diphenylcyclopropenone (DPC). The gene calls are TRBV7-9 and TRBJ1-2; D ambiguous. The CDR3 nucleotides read TGTGCCAGCAGCGACACTGGTCTAGGCCTCTTCTATGGCTACACCTTC. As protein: CASSDTGLGLFYGYTF.